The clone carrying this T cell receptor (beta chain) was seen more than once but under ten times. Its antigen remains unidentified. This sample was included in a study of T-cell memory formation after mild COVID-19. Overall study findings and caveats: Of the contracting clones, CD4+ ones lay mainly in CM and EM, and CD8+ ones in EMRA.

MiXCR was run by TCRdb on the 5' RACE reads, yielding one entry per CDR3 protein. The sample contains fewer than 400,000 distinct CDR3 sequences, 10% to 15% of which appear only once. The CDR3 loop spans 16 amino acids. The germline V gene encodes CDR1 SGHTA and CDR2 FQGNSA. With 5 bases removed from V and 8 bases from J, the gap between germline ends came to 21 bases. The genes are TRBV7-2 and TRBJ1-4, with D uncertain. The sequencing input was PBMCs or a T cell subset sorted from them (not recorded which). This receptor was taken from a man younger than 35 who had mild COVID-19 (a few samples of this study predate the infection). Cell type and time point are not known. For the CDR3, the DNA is TGTGCCAGCAGCCCCCTTGGGCTAGCCGTAAGGGAAAAACTGTTTTTT. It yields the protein CASSPLGLAVREKLFF. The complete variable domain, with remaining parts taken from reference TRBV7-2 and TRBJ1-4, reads GAGVSQSPSNKVTEKGKDVELRCDPISGHTALYWYRQSLGQGLEFLIYFQGNSAPDKSGLPSDRFSAERTGGSVSTLTIQRTQQEDSAVYLCASSPLGLAVREKLFFGSGTQLSVL.